Below, one T cell receptor (beta chain) is given with its context. The data were taken from a study of blood T cell repertoires in COVID-19. Method: immunoSEQ multiplex PCR; TCRdb's copy keeps in-frame clones and lacks some. The data contain about 260,000 clones, over 70% of them singletons. Sequenced material: peripheral blood. The receptor's source is a woman in her seventies with COVID-19, enrolled during active disease.

CDR3 DNA: TGTGCCAGCAGTGATTACAGGGAGAGTGACCAAAACATTCAGTACTTC. Translated, it gives CASSDYRESDQNIQYF. J is TRBJ2-4 and V is TRBV6-1, with D possibly matching TRBD1 (6 bases). V was clipped by 3 bases and J by 5 bases, with 17 bases between them. Germline assignment: CDR1 MNHNS and CDR2 SASEGT. The CDR3 is 16 amino acids.